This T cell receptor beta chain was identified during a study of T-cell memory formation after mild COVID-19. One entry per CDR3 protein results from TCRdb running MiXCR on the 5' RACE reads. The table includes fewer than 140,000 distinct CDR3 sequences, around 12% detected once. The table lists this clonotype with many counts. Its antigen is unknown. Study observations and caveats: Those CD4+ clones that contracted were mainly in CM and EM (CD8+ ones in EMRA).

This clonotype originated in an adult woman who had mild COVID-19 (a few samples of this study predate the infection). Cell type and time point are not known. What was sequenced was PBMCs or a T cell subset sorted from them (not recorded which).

CDR3 protein: CASSYLLAPLGVSYNEQFF. The CDR3 DNA reads TGTGCCAGCAGTTACCTACTAGCACCCTTGGGGGTTTCCTACAATGAGCAGTTCTTC. The chain joins TRBV6-2 or TRBV6-3 to TRBJ2-1; TRBD2 is a possible D gene (6 bases). This CDR3 comprises 19 residues. Germline CDR1 MNHEY, CDR2 SVGEGT. The V gene lost 2 bases and the J gene lost 1 base, with 21 bases spanning the gap.